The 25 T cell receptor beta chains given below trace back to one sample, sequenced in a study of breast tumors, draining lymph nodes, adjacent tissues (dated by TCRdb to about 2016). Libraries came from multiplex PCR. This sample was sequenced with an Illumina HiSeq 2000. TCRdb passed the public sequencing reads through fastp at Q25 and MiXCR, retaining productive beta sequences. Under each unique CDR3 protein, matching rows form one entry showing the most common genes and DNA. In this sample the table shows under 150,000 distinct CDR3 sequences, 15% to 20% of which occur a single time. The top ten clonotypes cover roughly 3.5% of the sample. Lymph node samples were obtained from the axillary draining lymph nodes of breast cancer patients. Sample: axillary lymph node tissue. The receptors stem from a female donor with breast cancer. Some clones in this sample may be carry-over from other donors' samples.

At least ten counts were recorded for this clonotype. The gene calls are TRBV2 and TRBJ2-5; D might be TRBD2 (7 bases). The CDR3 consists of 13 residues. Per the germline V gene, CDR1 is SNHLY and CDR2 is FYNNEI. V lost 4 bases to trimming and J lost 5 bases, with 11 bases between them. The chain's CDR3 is CASSAGEGETQYF. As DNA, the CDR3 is TGTGCCAGCAGTGCAGGGGAGGGGGAGACCCAGTACTTC.

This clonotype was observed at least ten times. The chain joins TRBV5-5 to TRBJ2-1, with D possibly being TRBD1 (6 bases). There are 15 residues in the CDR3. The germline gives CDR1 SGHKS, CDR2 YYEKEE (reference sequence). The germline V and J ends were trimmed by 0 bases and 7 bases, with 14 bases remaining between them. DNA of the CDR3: TGTGCCAGCAGCTTGGCGTCCCAGGGGATAAATGAGCAGTTCTTC. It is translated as CASSLASQGINEQFF. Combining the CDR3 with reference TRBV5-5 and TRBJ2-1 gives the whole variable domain DAGVTQSPTHLIKTRGQQVTLRCSPISGHKSVSWYQQVLGQGPQFIFQYYEKEERGRGNFPDRFSARQFPNYSSELNVNALLLGDSALYLCASSLASQGINEQFFGPGTRLTVL.

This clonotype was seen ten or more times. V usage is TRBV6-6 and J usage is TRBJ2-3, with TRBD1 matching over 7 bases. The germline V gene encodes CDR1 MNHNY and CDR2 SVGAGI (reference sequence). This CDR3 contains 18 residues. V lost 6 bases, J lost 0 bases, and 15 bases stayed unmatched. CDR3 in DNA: TGTGCCAGCAGGGGCCTGTATAGGCAGGGGGTCAGCACAGATACGCAGTATTTT. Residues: CASRGLYRQGVSTDTQYF.

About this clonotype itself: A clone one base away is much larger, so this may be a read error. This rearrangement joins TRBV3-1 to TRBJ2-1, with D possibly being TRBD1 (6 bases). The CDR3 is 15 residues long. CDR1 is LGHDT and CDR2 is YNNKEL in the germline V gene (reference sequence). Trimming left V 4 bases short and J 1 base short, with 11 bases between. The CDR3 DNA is TGTGCCAGCAGCCCGCAGCAGGGGTCCTACAATGAGCAGTTCTTC. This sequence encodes CASSPQQGSYNEQFF.

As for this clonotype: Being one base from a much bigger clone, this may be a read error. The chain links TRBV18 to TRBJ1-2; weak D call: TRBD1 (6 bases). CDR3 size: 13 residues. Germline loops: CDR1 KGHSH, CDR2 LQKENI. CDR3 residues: CASSPGTNYGYAF. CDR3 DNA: TGTGCCAGCTCACCAGGGACAAACTATGGCTACGCCTTC.

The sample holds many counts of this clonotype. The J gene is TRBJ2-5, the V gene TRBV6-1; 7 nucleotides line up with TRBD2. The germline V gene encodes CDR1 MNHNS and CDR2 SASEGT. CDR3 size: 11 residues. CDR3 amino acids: CAGGPGETQYF. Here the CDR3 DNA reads TGTGCGGGAGGGCCAGGGGAGACCCAGTACTTC.

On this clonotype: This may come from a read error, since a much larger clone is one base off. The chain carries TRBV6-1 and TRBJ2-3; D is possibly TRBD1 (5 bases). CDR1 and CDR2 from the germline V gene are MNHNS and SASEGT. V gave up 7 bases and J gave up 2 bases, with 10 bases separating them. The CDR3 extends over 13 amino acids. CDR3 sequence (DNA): TGTGCCAGCAACCGACAGTTCACAGATACGCAGTATTTT. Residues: CASNRQFTDTQYF.

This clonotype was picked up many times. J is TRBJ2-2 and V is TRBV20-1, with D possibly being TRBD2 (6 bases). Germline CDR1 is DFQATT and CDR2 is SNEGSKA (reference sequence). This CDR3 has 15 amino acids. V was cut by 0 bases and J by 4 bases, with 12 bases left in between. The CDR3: CSARDGAGSTGELFF. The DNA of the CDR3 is TGCAGTGCTAGAGATGGGGCGGGATCCACCGGGGAGCTGTTTTTT.

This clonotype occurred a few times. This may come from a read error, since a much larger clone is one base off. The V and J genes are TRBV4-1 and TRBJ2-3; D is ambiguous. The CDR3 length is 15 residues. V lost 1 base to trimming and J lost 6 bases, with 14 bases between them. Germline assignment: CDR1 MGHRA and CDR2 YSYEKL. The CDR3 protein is CASSQVYMASDTQYF. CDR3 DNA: TGCGCCAGCAGCCAAGTTTATATGGCGTCGGATACGCAGTATTTT.

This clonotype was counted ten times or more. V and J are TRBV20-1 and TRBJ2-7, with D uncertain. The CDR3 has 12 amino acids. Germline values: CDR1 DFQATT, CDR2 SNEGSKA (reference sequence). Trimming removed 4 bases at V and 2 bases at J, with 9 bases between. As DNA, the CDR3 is TGCAGTGCTATTTTACTTCCCTACGAGCAGTACTTC. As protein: CSAILLPYEQYF.

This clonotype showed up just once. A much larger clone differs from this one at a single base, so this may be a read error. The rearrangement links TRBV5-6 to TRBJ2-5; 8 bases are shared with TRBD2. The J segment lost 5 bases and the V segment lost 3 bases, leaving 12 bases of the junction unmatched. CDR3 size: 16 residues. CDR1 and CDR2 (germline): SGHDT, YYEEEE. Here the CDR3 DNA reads TGTGCCAGCAGCTCCCTCGGGAGGGCCGGGGGGGAGACCCAGTACTTC. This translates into CASSSLGRAGGETQYF.

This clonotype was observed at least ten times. CDR3 protein: CASSRSGTGVSEQYF. The CDR3 coding sequence is TGTGCCAGCTCACGATCCGGGACAGGGGTGAGTGAGCAGTACTTC. This chain links TRBV18 with TRBJ2-7; 10 positions match TRBD1. Trimming took 4 bases from V and 7 from J; bases not matched to a gene: 10. Looked up from germline, CDR1 is KGHSH and CDR2 is LQKENI. The CDR3 is 15 residues long.

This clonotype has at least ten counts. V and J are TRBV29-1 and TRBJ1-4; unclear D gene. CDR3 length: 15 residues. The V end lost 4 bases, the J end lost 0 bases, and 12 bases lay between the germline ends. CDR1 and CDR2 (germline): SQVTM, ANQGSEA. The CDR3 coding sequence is TGCAGCGTTGGAAGTCAGTATGCAACTAATGAAAAACTGTTTTTT. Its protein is CSVGSQYATNEKLFF.

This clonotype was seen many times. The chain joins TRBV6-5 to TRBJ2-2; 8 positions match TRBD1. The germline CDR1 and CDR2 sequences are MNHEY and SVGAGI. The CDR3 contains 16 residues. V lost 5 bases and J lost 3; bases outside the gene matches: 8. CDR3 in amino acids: CASSIGQGWDTGELFF. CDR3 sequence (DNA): TGTGCCAGCAGTATAGGACAGGGCTGGGACACCGGGGAGCTGTTTTTT.

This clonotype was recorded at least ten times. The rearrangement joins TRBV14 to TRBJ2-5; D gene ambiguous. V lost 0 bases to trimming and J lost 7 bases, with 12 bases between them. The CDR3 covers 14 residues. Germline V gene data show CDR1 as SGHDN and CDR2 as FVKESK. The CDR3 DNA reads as TGTGCCAGCAGCCAAGATTTCCGAGGTTGGACCCAGTACTTC. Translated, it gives CASSQDFRGWTQYF.

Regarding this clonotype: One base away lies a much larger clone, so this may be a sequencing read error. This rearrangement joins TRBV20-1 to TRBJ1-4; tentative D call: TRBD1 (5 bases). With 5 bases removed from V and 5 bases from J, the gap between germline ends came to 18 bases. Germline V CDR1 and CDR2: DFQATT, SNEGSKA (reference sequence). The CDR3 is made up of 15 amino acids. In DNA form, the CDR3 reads TGCAGTGCTTGCCACCCGGGACGGGGGAATGAAAAACTGTTTTTT. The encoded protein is CSACHPGRGNEKLFF.

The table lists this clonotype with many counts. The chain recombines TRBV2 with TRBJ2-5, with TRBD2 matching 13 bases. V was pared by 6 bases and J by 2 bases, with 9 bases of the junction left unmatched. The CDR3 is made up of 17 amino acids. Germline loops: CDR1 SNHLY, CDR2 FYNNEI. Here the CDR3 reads CASRPGLAGRHQETQYF. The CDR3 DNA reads TGTGCCAGCAGACCGGGACTAGCGGGGCGACATCAAGAGACCCAGTACTTC.

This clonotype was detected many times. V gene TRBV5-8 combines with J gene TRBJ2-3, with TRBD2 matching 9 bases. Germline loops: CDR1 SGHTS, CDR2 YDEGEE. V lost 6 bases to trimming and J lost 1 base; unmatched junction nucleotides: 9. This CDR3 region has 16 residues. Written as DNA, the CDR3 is TGTGCCAGCATCAAAGGGACTAGCAGACGCACAGATACGCAGTATTTT. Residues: CASIKGTSRRTDTQYF.

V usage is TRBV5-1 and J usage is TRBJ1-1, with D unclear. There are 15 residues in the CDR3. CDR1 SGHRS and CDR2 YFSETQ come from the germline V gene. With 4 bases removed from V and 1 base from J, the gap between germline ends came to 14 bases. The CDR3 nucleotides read TGCGCCAGCAGCCCACGCAGGACGGAGAACACTGAAGCTTTCTTT. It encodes CASSPRRTENTEAFF.

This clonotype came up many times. Here the CDR3 reads CASRPVLSSYNEQFF. CDR3 in DNA: TGTGCCAGCAGGCCCGTACTGAGCTCCTACAATGAGCAGTTCTTC. J is TRBJ2-1 and V is TRBV6-1, with D hard to call. The CDR3 sequence is 15 residues long. Germline CDR1 and CDR2: MNHNS and SASEGT. Trimming took 6 bases from V and 0 from J, leaving 12 bases between them.

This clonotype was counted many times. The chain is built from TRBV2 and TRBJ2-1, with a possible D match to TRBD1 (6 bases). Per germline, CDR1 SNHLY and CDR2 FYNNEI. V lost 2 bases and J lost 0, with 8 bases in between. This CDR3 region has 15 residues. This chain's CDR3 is CASSERGNSYNEQFF. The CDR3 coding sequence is TGTGCCAGCAGTGAAAGGGGGAACTCCTACAATGAGCAGTTCTTC.

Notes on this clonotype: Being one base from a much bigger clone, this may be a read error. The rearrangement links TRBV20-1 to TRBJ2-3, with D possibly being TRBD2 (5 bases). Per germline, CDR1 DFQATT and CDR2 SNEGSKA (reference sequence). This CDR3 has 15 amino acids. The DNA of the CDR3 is TGCAGTGCTGCCGTTCTAGCTCTGAGCACAGATACGCGGTATTTT. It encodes CSAAVLALSTDTRYF.

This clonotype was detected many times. CDR3 sequence (DNA): TGTGCCACCCAGGAGGCCCACCAAGAGACCCAGTACTTC. It encodes CATQEAHQETQYF. The chain carries TRBV19 and TRBJ2-5; TRBD2 might be the D (5 bases). Trimming took 10 bases from V and 0 from J, leaving 12 bases between them. The CDR3 is made up of 13 amino acids. CDR1 is LNHDA and CDR2 is SQIVND in the germline V gene (reference sequence).

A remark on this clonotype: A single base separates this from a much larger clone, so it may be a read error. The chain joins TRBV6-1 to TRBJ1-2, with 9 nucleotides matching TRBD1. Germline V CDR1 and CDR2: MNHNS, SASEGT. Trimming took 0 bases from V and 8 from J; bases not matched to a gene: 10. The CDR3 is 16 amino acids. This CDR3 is CASSEAWGGTGKGYTF. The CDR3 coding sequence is TGTGCCAGCAGTGAAGCCTGGGGTGGGACAGGGAAGGGCTACACCTTC.

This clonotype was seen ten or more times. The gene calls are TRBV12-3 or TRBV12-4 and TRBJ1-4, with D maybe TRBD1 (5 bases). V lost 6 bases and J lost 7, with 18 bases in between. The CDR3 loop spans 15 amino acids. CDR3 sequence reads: CASRYSGGAGEKLFF. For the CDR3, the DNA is TGTGCCAGCAGATATAGTGGCGGGGCGGGTGAAAAACTGTTTTTT.